Presented here are 25 T cell receptor beta chains from one specimen sequenced in a study of read filtering for tumor transcriptome and immune sequencing. Molecular barcoded adaptors covering alpha/delta and beta/gamma chains were used on around 370 ng RNA. Each CDR3 protein is one row after TCRdb ran MiXCR on the reads. The repertoire holds 85,000 or so distinct CDR3 sequences, with more than 9% as singletons. The material sequenced was a population of CD138-negative cells sorted from bone marrow. Receptors were obtained from a donor at least 40 years old with multiple myeloma.

Many counts were recorded for this clonotype. The rearrangement links TRBV20-1 to TRBJ2-3; 10 nucleotides agree with TRBD2. The junction had 3 bases not matched to a gene; V was cut back by 6 bases and J by 0 bases. The CDR3 covers 14 residues. Germline V gives CDR1 DFQATT, CDR2 SNEGSKA (reference sequence). The CDR3: CSAGLAVSTDTQYF. DNA of the CDR3: TGCAGTGCAGGACTAGCGGTTAGCACAGATACGCAGTATTTT.

Details on this clonotype: Just one base apart from a much larger clone, this may be a read error. The chain couples TRBV20-1 to TRBJ2-5; D is perhaps TRBD1 (6 bases). The CDR3 sequence is 12 residues long. CDR1 DFQATT and CDR2 SNEGSKA come from the germline V gene (reference sequence). The CDR3 is CSARGIQGTQYF. Here the CDR3 DNA reads TGCAGTGCCAGGGGTATCCAAGGGACCCAGTACTTC.

This clonotype has just a few counts. This may stem from a read error, because a much larger clone lies one nucleotide away. V is TRBV29-1 and J is TRBJ1-1; 10 bases are a match to TRBD1. CDR3 length equals 12 residues. Germline-derived CDR1 and CDR2 are SQVTM and ANQGSEA. The CDR3 spells CGVRTGGTEAFF. DNA of the CDR3: TGCGGCGTTCGGACAGGGGGCACTGAAGCTTTCTTT.

This clonotype has at least ten counts. The chain has TRBV29-1 and TRBJ2-5, with D unclear. This CDR3 has 12 residues. V was trimmed by 7 bases and J by 5 bases, leaving 14 bases between them. The V gene's germline CDR1 is SQVTM and CDR2 ANQGSEA. CDR3 region: CSGSGPEETQYF. CDR3 nucleotide sequence: TGCAGCGGCAGTGGGCCGGAGGAGACCCAGTACTTC.

As regards this clonotype: It may be a read error: a sequence one base away is much more abundant. V and J are TRBV6-2 or TRBV6-3 and TRBJ2-7; D gene ambiguous. CDR3 length equals 13 residues. Germline CDR1 reads MNHEY; CDR2 reads SVGEGT. Between the trimmed V and J ends, which lost 6 bases and 4 bases, there was a span of 13 bases. As DNA, the CDR3 is TGTGCCAGCAGGCAACGGAATAAATACGAGCAGTACTTC. This gives the protein CASRQRNKYEQYF.

The sample holds many counts of this clonotype. The gene calls are TRBV2 and TRBJ2-7, with D tentatively TRBD1 (6 bases). The germline gives CDR1 SNHLY, CDR2 FYNNEI. V lost 3 bases and J 2 bases, leaving 14 bases between the germline ends. The CDR3 is made up of 15 amino acids. CDR3 nucleotides: TGTGCCAGCAGTGAGAGAGGCAGGGGCCCCTACGAGCAGTACTTC. Its protein is CASSERGRGPYEQYF.

This clonotype came up many times. The gene calls are TRBV6-1 and TRBJ2-5; D is undetermined. Germline assignment: CDR1 MNHNS and CDR2 SASEGT. V was clipped by 6 bases and J by 4 bases, with 12 bases between them. The CDR3 covers 13 residues. The CDR3 loop reads CASSRDWGETQYF. The CDR3 nucleotides are TGTGCCAGCAGCCGCGACTGGGGAGAGACCCAGTACTTC.

This clonotype was observed many times. V usage is TRBV5-5 and J usage is TRBJ2-1, with unresolved D. The V gene's germline CDR1 is SGHKS and CDR2 YYEKEE (reference sequence). The germline V and J ends were trimmed by 2 bases and 1 base, with 10 bases remaining between them. This CDR3 contains 15 residues. The CDR3, as DNA: TGTGCCAGCAGCTTAGGGCAGATGTCCTACAATGAGCAGTTCTTC. It encodes CASSLGQMSYNEQFF.

This clonotype occurred many times. The chain has TRBV29-1 and TRBJ1-1; D call uncertain. The germline CDR1 and CDR2 sequences are SQVTM and ANQGSEA. With 6 bases removed from V and 4 bases from J, the gap between germline ends came to 9 bases. The CDR3 extends over 11 amino acids. The CDR3 DNA reads TGCAGCGTCGTCAGTACCACTGAAGCTTTCTTT. This sequence encodes CSVVSTTEAFF.

This clonotype was seen many times. The CDR3 DNA reads as TGTGCCAGCAGCGGCCGCGGTGCGTACGAGCAGTACTTC. Its translation: CASSGRGAYEQYF. The chain has TRBV7-9 and TRBJ2-7; no reliable D call. There are 13 residues in the CDR3. Trimming shortened V by 5 bases and J by 4 bases, and 12 bases separated the two germline ends. Germline assignment: CDR1 SEHNR and CDR2 FQNEAQ (reference sequence).

This clonotype was recorded at least ten times. The chain is built from TRBV20-1 and TRBJ2-1; 15 bases align to TRBD2. The CDR3 has 16 residues. The V gene end was trimmed by 5 bases and the J gene end by 4 bases; junction bases not matched to a gene: 6. Germline-derived CDR1 and CDR2 are DFQATT and SNEGSKA (reference sequence). For the CDR3, the DNA is TGCAGTGCTCTTCGGACTAGCGGGAGGGTTTACAATGAGCAGTTCTTC. Protein: CSALRTSGRVYNEQFF.

This clonotype was seen a handful of times. The CDR3 sequence is CASSLRAKRSTDTQYF. The CDR3, as DNA: TGTGCCAGCAGTTTGAGGGCCAAGAGGTCGACAGATACGCAGTATTTT. V is TRBV12-3 or TRBV12-4 and J is TRBJ2-3, with D maybe TRBD2 (5 bases). Trimming stripped 3 bases from V and 3 bases from J, with 16 bases between. The CDR3 loop spans 16 amino acids.

This clonotype was found many times. The chain carries TRBV5-1 and TRBJ2-6, with D tentatively TRBD1 (5 bases). The CDR3 is 17 amino acids. V was pared by 4 bases and J by 0 bases, with 14 bases between. Looked up from germline, CDR1 is SGHRS and CDR2 is YFSETQ. The CDR3 loop reads CASSGRVGPSGANVLTF. The DNA of the CDR3 is TGCGCCAGCAGCGGCAGGGTTGGCCCCTCTGGGGCCAACGTCCTGACTTTC.

The chain employs TRBV5-1 and TRBJ2-7; D may be TRBD2 (5 bases). Germline V CDR1 and CDR2: SGHRS, YFSETQ. CDR3 length equals 15 residues. Trimming cost V 0 bases and J 5 bases, with 15 bases left between them. CDR3 amino acids: CASSLEAEPYNEQYF. The DNA of the CDR3 is TGCGCCAGCAGCTTGGAAGCGGAGCCATATAACGAGCAGTACTTC.

V usage is TRBV4-1 and J usage is TRBJ1-5; D perhaps matches TRBD1 (5 bases). This CDR3 region has 16 residues. V lost 6 bases to trimming and J lost 7 bases, with 22 bases between them. CDR1 MGHRA and CDR2 YSYEKL come from the germline V gene. Written as DNA, the CDR3 is TGCGCCAGCAGGCCCGGGACTGGAAGGACTCGGCAGCCCCAGCATTTT. This sequence encodes CASRPGTGRTRQPQHF.

In its sample, this clonotype was seen many times. V usage is TRBV27 and J usage is TRBJ2-7; D call uncertain. The CDR3 has 15 residues. Trimming took 3 bases from V and 0 from J, leaving 12 bases between them. Germline-derived CDR1 and CDR2 are MNHEY and SMNVEV (reference sequence). Here the CDR3 reads CASSFPGLYSYEQYF. DNA of the CDR3: TGTGCCAGCAGTTTTCCGGGCCTGTACTCCTACGAGCAGTACTTC.

This clonotype was seen more than once but under ten times. The V and J genes are TRBV19 and TRBJ2-7; D uncertain. There are 15 residues in the CDR3. Germline values: CDR1 LNHDA, CDR2 SQIVND (reference sequence). Trimming took 5 bases from V and 6 from J, leaving 20 bases between them. In nucleotides, the CDR3 is TGTGCCAGTAGTGGAAGTGTCGGCTTTTGGGGCGAGCAGTACTTC. It yields the protein CASSGSVGFWGEQYF.

This clonotype was recorded at least ten times. The rearrangement joins TRBV19 to TRBJ2-6; D gene ambiguous. With 9 bases removed from V and 0 bases from J, the gap between germline ends came to 12 bases. CDR1 is LNHDA and CDR2 is SQIVND in the germline V gene (reference sequence). This CDR3 contains 15 residues. The CDR3 sequence: CASQTGGSGANVLTF. DNA of the CDR3: TGTGCCAGCCAAACGGGCGGCTCTGGGGCCAACGTCCTGACTTTC.

This clonotype appeared many times. The genes are TRBV29-1 and TRBJ1-2, with D possibly TRBD1 on 5 matching bases. The CDR3 is 13 amino acids. The V gene lost 4 bases and the J gene lost 2 bases, with 11 bases spanning the gap. Germline V lookup: CDR1 SQVTM, CDR2 ANQGSEA. The CDR3 sequence is CSVAGGENYGYTF. The DNA of the CDR3 is TGCAGCGTTGCGGGGGGGGAGAACTATGGCTACACCTTC.

The J gene is TRBJ1-1, the V gene TRBV29-1; 7 bases agree with TRBD1. The junction had 6 bases not matched to a gene; V was cut back by 5 bases and J by 3 bases. There are 13 residues in the CDR3. CDR1 is SQVTM, CDR2 ANQGSEA, per germline. Written as DNA, the CDR3 is TGCAGCGTTACTAGGGGGCTGGACACTGAAGCTTTCTTT. It codes for CSVTRGLDTEAFF.

The sample holds many counts of this clonotype. Here the CDR3 DNA reads TGCAGTGCCCGCGGCAGAAGCACAGATACGCAGTATTTT. This gives the protein CSARGRSTDTQYF. This chain connects TRBV20-1 to TRBJ2-3; D gene uncertain. The CDR3 is made up of 13 amino acids. V gave up 6 bases and J gave up 0 bases, with 10 bases separating them. Germline V CDR1 and CDR2: DFQATT, SNEGSKA (reference sequence).

In the case of this clonotype: A clone one base away is much larger, so this may be a read error. This likely comes from a read error, as the CDR3 has no conserved phenylalanine or tryptophan at its end. V and J are TRBV30 and TRBJ2-7; no reliable D call. The germline gives CDR1 GTSNPN, CDR2 SVGIG (reference sequence). CDR3 length equals 11 residues. Trimming stripped 0 bases from V and 3 bases from J, with 3 bases between. CDR3 in DNA: TGTGCCTGGAGTGTAAACTACGAGCAGTACATC. Amino acids: CAWSVNYEQYI.

In the case of this clonotype: Just one base apart from a much larger clone, this may be a read error. The chain links TRBV5-1 to TRBJ2-7, with 10 bases lining up with TRBD1. The junction had 13 bases not matched to a gene; V was cut back by 1 base and J by 9 bases. The length of the CDR3 is 16 residues. Looked up from germline, CDR1 is SGHRS and CDR2 is YFSETQ. CDR3 nucleotide sequence: TGCGCCAGCAGCTTGAACCCCGGGACAGGGGAGAACGTGCAGTACTTC. Encoded protein: CASSLNPGTGENVQYF.

This clonotype has at least ten counts. The CDR3 sequence is CASSLGLAESTDTQYF. The DNA of the CDR3 is TGCGCCAGCAGCTTGGGACTAGCGGAAAGCACAGATACGCAGTATTTT. This chain uses TRBV5-1 with TRBJ2-3, with TRBD2 matching over 9 bases. Germline V gene sequence: CDR1 SGHRS, CDR2 YFSETQ. V gave up 0 bases and J gave up 0 bases; unmatched junction bases: 2. The length of the CDR3 is 16 residues.

This clonotype was recorded a few times. Here the CDR3 reads CAISDPGSYEQYF. The CDR3 DNA reads as TGTGCCATTAGCGACCCGGGGTCCTACGAGCAGTACTTC. This chain links TRBV6-6 with TRBJ2-7; TRBD2 is a possible D gene (5 bases). Germline V gene sequence: CDR1 MNHNY, CDR2 SVGAGI (reference sequence). V dropped 10 bases and J dropped 1 base, with 14 bases sitting between them. There are 13 residues in the CDR3.